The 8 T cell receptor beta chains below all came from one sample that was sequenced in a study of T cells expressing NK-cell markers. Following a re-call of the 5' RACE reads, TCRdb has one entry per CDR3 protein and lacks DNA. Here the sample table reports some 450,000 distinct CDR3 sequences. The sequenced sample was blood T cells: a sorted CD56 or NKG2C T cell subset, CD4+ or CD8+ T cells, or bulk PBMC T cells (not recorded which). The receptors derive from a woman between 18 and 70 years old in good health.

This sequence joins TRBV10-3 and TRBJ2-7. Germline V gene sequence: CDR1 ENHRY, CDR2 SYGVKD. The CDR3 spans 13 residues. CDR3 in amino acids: CAITGGLSYEQYF.

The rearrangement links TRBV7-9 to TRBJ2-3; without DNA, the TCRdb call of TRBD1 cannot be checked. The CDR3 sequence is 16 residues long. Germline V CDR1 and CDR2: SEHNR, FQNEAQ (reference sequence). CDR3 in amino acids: CASTRTSRDNTDTQYF. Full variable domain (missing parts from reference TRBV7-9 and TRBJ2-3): DTGVSQNPRHKITKRGQNVTFRCDPISEHNRLYWYRQTLGQGPEFLTYFQNEAQLEKSRLLSDRFSAERPKGSFSTLEIQRTEQGDSAMYLCASTRTSRDNTDTQYFGPGTRLTVL.

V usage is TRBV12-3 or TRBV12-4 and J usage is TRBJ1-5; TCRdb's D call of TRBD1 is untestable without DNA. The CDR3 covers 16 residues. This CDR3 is CASSSRTQGGNQPQHF.

CDR3 protein: CSANAGTPQRETQYF. The V gene is TRBV20-1, the J gene TRBJ2-5; TCRdb indicates TRBD1, and absent DNA this call remains unverified. Germline V gene data show CDR1 as DFQATT and CDR2 as SNEGSKA (reference sequence). The CDR3 covers 15 residues.

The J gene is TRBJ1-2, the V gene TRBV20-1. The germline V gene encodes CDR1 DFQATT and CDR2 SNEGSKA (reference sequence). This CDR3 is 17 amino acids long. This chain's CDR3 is CSAVPEGRLRINYGYTF.

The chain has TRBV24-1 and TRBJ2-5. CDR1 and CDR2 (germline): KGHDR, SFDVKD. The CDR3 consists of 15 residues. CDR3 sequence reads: CATSDFGKGLETQYF.

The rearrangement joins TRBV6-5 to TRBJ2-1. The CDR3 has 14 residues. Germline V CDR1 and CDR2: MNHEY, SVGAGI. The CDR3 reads CASSYAYLDNEQFF.

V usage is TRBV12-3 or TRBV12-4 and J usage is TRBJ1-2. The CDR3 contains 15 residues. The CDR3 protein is CASSLRVGSNYGYTF.